Below, one T cell receptor beta chain is given with its context. Its specificity is unknown. Germline CDR1 and CDR2: SGHRS and YFSETQ. This CDR3 comprises 14 residues. The germline V and J ends were trimmed by 6 bases and 4 bases, with 16 bases remaining between them. This record comes from a study of T cell responses to AZD1222 COVID-19 vaccine. General study results and limits: Of spike-specific TCRs, nearly half reportedly target regions left unmutated in variants.

TCRdb keeps only in-frame clones here, not all; method: immunoSEQ multiplex PCR. The top ten clones hold 25% of a sample with 70,000 or so clones, roughly 85% of them seen once. This receptor was taken from an adult who received the AZD1222 COVID-19 vaccine. V is TRBV5-1 and J is TRBJ1-2; perhaps TRBD1 as D (5 bases). This specimen consisted of peripheral blood, obtained 28 days after the second AZD1222 dose. The CDR3 spells CASKSRDGSYGYTF. CDR3 bases: TGCGCCAGCAAGTCCAGGGATGGCAGCTATGGCTACACCTTC.